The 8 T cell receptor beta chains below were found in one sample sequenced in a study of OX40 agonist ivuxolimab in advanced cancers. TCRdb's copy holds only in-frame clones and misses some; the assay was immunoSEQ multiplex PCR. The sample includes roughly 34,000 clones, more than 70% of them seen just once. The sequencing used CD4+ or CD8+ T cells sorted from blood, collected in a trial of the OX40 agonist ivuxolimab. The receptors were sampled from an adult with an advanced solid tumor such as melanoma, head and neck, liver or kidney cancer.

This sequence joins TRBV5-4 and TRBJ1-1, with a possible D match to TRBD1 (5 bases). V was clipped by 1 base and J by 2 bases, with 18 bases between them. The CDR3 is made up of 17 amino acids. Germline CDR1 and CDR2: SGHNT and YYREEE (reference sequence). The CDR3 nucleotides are TGTGCCAGCAGCTTGCAACCGGGAGTGGGACGAAACACTGAAGCTTTCTTT. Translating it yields CASSLQPGVGRNTEAFF.

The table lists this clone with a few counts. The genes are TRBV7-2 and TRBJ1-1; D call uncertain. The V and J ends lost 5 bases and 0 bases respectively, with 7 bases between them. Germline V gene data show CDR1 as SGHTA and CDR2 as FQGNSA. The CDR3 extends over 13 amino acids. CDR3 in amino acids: CASSIGVNTEAFF. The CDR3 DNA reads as TGTGCCAGCAGCATCGGGGTGAACACTGAAGCTTTCTTT.

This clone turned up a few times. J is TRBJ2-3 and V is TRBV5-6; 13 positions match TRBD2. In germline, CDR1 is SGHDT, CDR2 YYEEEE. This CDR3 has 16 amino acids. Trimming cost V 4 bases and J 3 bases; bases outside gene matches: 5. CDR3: CASSVPGLAGTDTQYF. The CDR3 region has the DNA TGTGCCAGCAGCGTACCGGGACTAGCGGGGACAGATACGCAGTATTTT.

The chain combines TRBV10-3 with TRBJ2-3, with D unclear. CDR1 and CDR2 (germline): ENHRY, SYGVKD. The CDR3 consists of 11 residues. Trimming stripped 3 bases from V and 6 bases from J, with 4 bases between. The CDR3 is CAISEFDTQYF. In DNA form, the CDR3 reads TGTGCCATCAGTGAATTCGATACGCAGTATTTT.

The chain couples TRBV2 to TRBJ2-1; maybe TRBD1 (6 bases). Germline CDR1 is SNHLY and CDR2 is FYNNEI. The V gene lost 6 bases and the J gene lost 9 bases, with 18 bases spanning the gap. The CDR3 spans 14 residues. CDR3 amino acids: CASRASQPQGEQFF. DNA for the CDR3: TGTGCCAGCAGGGCCTCCCAGCCACAGGGTGAGCAGTTCTTC.

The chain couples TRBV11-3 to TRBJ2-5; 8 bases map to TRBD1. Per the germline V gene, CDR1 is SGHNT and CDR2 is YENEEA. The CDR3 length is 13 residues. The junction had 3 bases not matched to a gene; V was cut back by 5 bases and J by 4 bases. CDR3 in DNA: TGTGCCAGCAGCGGCGGACAGGGAGAGACCCAGTACTTC. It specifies CASSGGQGETQYF. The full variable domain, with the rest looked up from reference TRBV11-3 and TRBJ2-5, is EAGVVQSPRYKIIEKKQPVAFWCNPISGHNTLYWYLQNLGQGPELLIRYENEEAVDDSQLPKDRFSAERLKGVDSTLKIQPAELGDSAVYLCASSGGQGETQYFGPGTRLLVL.

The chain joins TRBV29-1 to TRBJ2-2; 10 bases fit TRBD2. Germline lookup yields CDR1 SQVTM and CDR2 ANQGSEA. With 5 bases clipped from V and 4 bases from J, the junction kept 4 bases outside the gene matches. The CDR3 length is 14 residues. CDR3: CSVQREGLTGELFF. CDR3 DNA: TGCAGCGTTCAGCGGGAGGGCCTCACCGGGGAGCTGTTTTTT.

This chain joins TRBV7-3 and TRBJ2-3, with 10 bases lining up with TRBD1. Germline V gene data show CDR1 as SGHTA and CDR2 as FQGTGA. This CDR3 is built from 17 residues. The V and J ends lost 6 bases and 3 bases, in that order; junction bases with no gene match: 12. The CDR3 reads CASRGQTGGVGTDTQYF. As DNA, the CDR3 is TGTGCCAGCAGGGGTCAGACAGGGGGCGTCGGGACAGATACGCAGTATTTT.